This TCR beta chain was found in a study of technical replicates of blood from a few donors. The junction had 2 bases not matched to a gene; V was cut back by 2 bases and J by 1 base. This CDR3 spans 14 amino acids. Germline loops: CDR1 PRHDT, CDR2 FYEKMQ (reference sequence). Profiled with immunoSEQ multiplex PCR; TCRdb holds only in-frame clones, not every one. The sample holds about 100,000 clones, about 95% seen once. The chain couples TRBV13 to TRBJ2-7, with TRBD1 matching 7 bases. The sequenced material came from T cells isolated from PBMCs. The origin of this receptor is a human donor in good health. The chain's CDR3 is CASSLLGQSYEQYF. CDR3 nucleotide sequence: TGTGCCAGCAGCTTATTGGGACAGTCCTACGAGCAGTACTTC.